A single sample gave rise to the 23 T cell receptor beta chains below, sequenced in a study of cytomegalovirus exposure and HLA in healthy donors (dated 2017 in TCRdb). Library preparation was by the immunoSEQ multiplex PCR assay. TCRdb obtained this table from immuneACCESS and retained in-frame rearrangements with V and J assigned. These tables miss some clones; where compared with another copy, unresolved V genes account for less than half of the shortfall, and the remainder is unexplained. A total of 100,000 to 150,000 clones appear in this sample, 70% to 90% of them only once. Less than 2% of the sample rests with the top ten. Sequencing was carried out using PBMCs. The receptors originated from a woman aged 18 to 35 in good health and CMV-seronegative.

J is TRBJ2-7 and V is TRBV7-2; 10 bases are a match to TRBD2. The CDR3 spans 17 residues. Looked up from germline, CDR1 is SGHTA and CDR2 is FQGNSA. Trimming removed 0 bases from V and 5 bases from J; junction bases left unmatched: 10. The CDR3 DNA sequence: TGTGCCAGCAGCTTAGCCTCGCCAGCGGGAGGGCCCCACGAGCAGTACTTC. It is translated as CASSLASPAGGPHEQYF.

In DNA, the CDR3 is TGTGCCAGCAGCGGGGGACTAGCGGGATCCACAGATACGCAGTATTTT. This encodes CASSGGLAGSTDTQYF. This chain joins TRBV7-2 and TRBJ2-3; 13 nucleotides align to TRBD2. The V gene end was trimmed by 5 bases and the J gene end by 2 bases; junction bases not matched to a gene: 4. The CDR3 spans 16 residues. Per germline, CDR1 SGHTA and CDR2 FQGNSA.

The V gene is TRBV6-6, the J gene TRBJ2-1; 7 nucleotides match TRBD2. J lost 2 bases, V lost 2 bases, and 3 bases had no gene match. The CDR3 runs 15 residues. Looked up from germline, CDR1 is MNHNY and CDR2 is SVGAGI (reference sequence). CDR3 in amino acids: CASSYGGGPYNEQFF. The CDR3 coding sequence is TGTGCCAGCAGTTACGGCGGGGGACCCTACAATGAGCAGTTCTTC.

This clone was seen once. This chain uses TRBV4-1 with TRBJ2-2; D perhaps matches TRBD2 (6 bases). Per the germline V gene, CDR1 is MGHRA and CDR2 is YSYEKL. Trimming stripped 1 base from V and 5 bases from J, with 8 bases between. CDR3 length equals 14 residues. The CDR3 nucleotides read TGCGCCAGCAGCCAAGCGGGGGTGACCGGGGAGCTGTTTTTT. Translation: CASSQAGVTGELFF.

The rearrangement joins TRBV10-2 to TRBJ2-1, with D perhaps matching TRBD1 (6 bases). The CDR3 has 13 residues. Germline V gene sequence: CDR1 WSHSY, CDR2 SAAADI. V dropped 4 bases and J dropped 5 bases, with 9 bases sitting between them. The chain's CDR3 is CASSATGHNEQFF. CDR3 sequence (DNA): TGCGCCAGCAGTGCAACAGGGCACAATGAGCAGTTCTTC.

The chain links TRBV2 to TRBJ1-6, with no clear D. Trimming stripped 1 base from V and 3 bases from J, with 10 bases between. From germline, CDR1 is SNHLY and CDR2 FYNNEI. The CDR3 has 16 residues. CDR3 amino acids: CASSEGGLDYNSPLHF. CDR3 coding DNA: TGTGCCAGCAGTGAAGGAGGGTTGGACTATAATTCACCCCTCCACTTT. Full variable domain (rest looked up from reference TRBV2 and TRBJ1-6): EPEVTQTPSHQVTQMGQEVILRCVPISNHLYFYWYRQILGQKVEFLVSFYNNEISEKSEIFDDQFSVERPDGSNFTLKIRSTKLEDSAMYFCASSEGGLDYNSPLHFGNGTRLTVT.

This chain connects TRBV29-1 to TRBJ2-4, with 14 bases aligning to TRBD2. The trim removed 7 bases at V and 3 bases at J, leaving 17 bases unmatched. Germline-derived CDR1 and CDR2 are SQVTM and ANQGSEA. The CDR3 has 19 residues. The CDR3 reads CSAKTGLAGEGGDKNIQYF. CDR3 coding DNA: TGCAGCGCTAAAACGGGACTAGCGGGAGAAGGTGGTGACAAAAACATTCAGTACTTC.

The gene calls are TRBV19 and TRBJ1-3; no reliable D call. Trimming stripped 2 bases from V and 0 bases from J, with 5 bases between. Germline V gives CDR1 LNHDA, CDR2 SQIVND (reference sequence). The CDR3 loop spans 14 amino acids. DNA of the CDR3: TGTGCCAGTAGTATACGTCTCTCTGGAAACACCATATATTTT. It codes for CASSIRLSGNTIYF.

The chain employs TRBV27 and TRBJ2-1, with 10 bases that match TRBD2. Germline CDR1 is MNHEY and CDR2 is SMNVEV (reference sequence). V was clipped by 5 bases and J by 3 bases; unmatched bases: 1. This CDR3 has 14 residues. CDR3 nucleotides: TGTGCCAGCAGTAGGACTAGCGGCTACAATGAGCAGTTCTTC. Translation: CASSRTSGYNEQFF.

V is TRBV30 and J is TRBJ1-5, with a possible D match to TRBD1 (5 bases). V was pared by 1 base and J by 1 base, with 11 bases between. The CDR3 contains 15 residues. Per germline, CDR1 GTSNPN and CDR2 SVGIG (reference sequence). The CDR3 DNA follows: TGTGCCTGGAGTGAAGAGGGACTAAGCAATCAGCCCCAGCATTTT. Translation: CAWSEEGLSNQPQHF.

The V and J genes are TRBV29-1 and TRBJ2-1, with D maybe TRBD1 (5 bases). Germline V gene lookup returns CDR1 SQVTM and CDR2 ANQGSEA. The CDR3 loop spans 14 amino acids. The V and J ends lost 8 bases and 3 bases respectively, with 17 bases between them. This chain's CDR3 is CSFRQIQGYNEQFF. Written as DNA, the CDR3 is TGCAGCTTCCGTCAGATTCAGGGCTACAATGAGCAGTTCTTC.

This chain connects TRBV2 to TRBJ1-1, with TRBD1 matching over 7 bases. The V segment lost 6 bases and the J segment 1 base; nucleotides outside the gene matches: 5. CDR1 is SNHLY, CDR2 FYNNEI, per germline. The CDR3 extends over 14 amino acids. The CDR3 spells CASSSRQGNTEAFF. The CDR3, as DNA: TGTGCCAGCAGCAGCCGACAGGGGAACACTGAAGCTTTCTTT.

The chain links TRBV15 to TRBJ1-2, with D possibly matching TRBD1 (5 bases). In germline, CDR1 is LNHNV, CDR2 YYDKDF (reference sequence). With 3 bases removed from V and 4 bases from J, the gap between germline ends came to 15 bases. The CDR3 is 15 amino acids. CDR3 sequence reads: CATSSSRAYSYGYTF. The CDR3 DNA sequence: TGTGCCACCAGCAGCTCCAGGGCTTATAGCTATGGCTACACCTTC.

This chain joins TRBV19 and TRBJ1-2; D possibly corresponds to TRBD1 (5 bases). The germline V gene has CDR1 LNHDA and CDR2 SQIVND (reference sequence). This CDR3 spans 15 amino acids. With 6 bases removed from V and 2 bases from J, the gap between germline ends came to 16 bases. The CDR3 spells CASRILQDSNYGYTF. The CDR3 DNA sequence: TGTGCCAGTAGGATACTACAGGATTCAAACTATGGCTACACCTTC.

This clone was found a few times. The chain uses TRBV27 and TRBJ1-2, with TRBD1 matching 9 bases. With 5 bases clipped from V and 4 bases from J, the junction kept 11 bases outside the gene matches. Germline V CDR1 and CDR2: MNHEY, SMNVEV (reference sequence). The CDR3 contains 16 residues. CDR3 nucleotides: TGTGCCAGCAGTCCAACAGGGGGCGCGTTGTTCTATGGCTACACCTTC. Its translation: CASSPTGGALFYGYTF.

The rearrangement joins TRBV5-6 to TRBJ1-2; no clear D gene. Germline V lookup: CDR1 SGHDT, CDR2 YYEEEE. CDR3 size: 12 residues. V lost 1 base and J 6 bases, leaving 7 bases between the germline ends. The CDR3 region is CASSLTLNGYTF. CDR3 nucleotides: TGTGCCAGCAGCTTGACTTTGAATGGCTACACCTTC.

The chain employs TRBV7-9 and TRBJ2-7; 8 bases line up with TRBD2. From germline, CDR1 is SEHNR and CDR2 FQNEAQ (reference sequence). V dropped 6 bases and J dropped 2; count of bases not matched to a gene: 9. The CDR3 is 15 amino acids. The CDR3: CASSGKSGGPYEQYF. CDR3 in DNA: TGTGCCAGCAGTGGGAAAAGCGGGGGACCCTACGAGCAGTACTTC. The whole variable domain, remainder taken from reference TRBV7-9 and TRBJ2-7, is DTGVSQNPRHKITKRGQNVTFRCDPISEHNRLYWYRQTLGQGPEFLTYFQNEAQLEKSRLLSDRFSAERPKGSFSTLEIQRTEQGDSAMYLCASSGKSGGPYEQYFGPGTRLTVT.

The J gene is TRBJ1-1, the V gene TRBV7-8; no reliable D call. This CDR3 comprises 16 residues. Trimming took 1 base from V and 0 from J, leaving 12 bases between them. CDR1 is SGHVS and CDR2 is FQNEAQ in the germline V gene. The CDR3 nucleotides are TGTGCCAGCAGCTTAGTAGTAGCGCTCATGAACACTGAAGCTTTCTTT. Translated, it gives CASSLVVALMNTEAFF.

The chain's CDR3 is CASSQDRAGYQPQHF. CDR3 nucleotides: TGTGCCAGCAGTCAGGACAGGGCGGGGTATCAGCCCCAGCATTTT. The rearrangement joins TRBV6-5 to TRBJ1-5, with TRBD1 matching 8 bases. The V gene end was trimmed by 5 bases and the J gene end by 5 bases; junction bases not matched to a gene: 8. The germline gives CDR1 MNHEY, CDR2 SVGAGI. The CDR3 extends over 15 amino acids.

The rearrangement uses TRBV19 and TRBJ2-5, with 8 bases fitting TRBD2. CDR1 and CDR2 from the germline V gene are LNHDA and SQIVND (reference sequence). This CDR3 is 16 amino acids long. After removal of 2 bases from V and 4 bases from J, the junction contained 9 bases not matched to a gene. CDR3 sequence reads: CASSINPGGAGETQYF. The CDR3 nucleotides read TGTGCCAGTAGTATAAACCCCGGGGGGGCCGGAGAGACCCAGTACTTC. Using reference TRBV19 and TRBJ2-5 for the parts outside the CDR3, the full variable domain is DGGITQSPKYLFRKEGQNVTLSCEQNLNHDAMYWYRQDPGQGLRLIYYSQIVNDFQKGDIAEGYSVSREKKESFPLTVTSAQKNPTAFYLCASSINPGGAGETQYFGPGTRLLVL.

The chain links TRBV28 to TRBJ1-5; TRBD1 agrees at 9 bases. The germline CDR1 and CDR2 sequences are MDHEN and SYDVKM. The CDR3 has 14 amino acids. Trimming cost V 2 bases and J 6 bases; bases outside gene matches: 2. The CDR3 sequence: CASSLGTGTQPQHF. The DNA for the CDR3 is TGTGCCAGCAGTTTAGGGACAGGGACTCAGCCCCAGCATTTT. Full variable domain (outside the CDR3, taken from reference TRBV28 and TRBJ1-5): DVKVTQSSRYLVKRTGEKVFLECVQDMDHENMFWYRQDPGLGLRLIYFSYDVKMKEKGDIPEGYSVSREKKERFSLILESASTNQTSMYLCASSLGTGTQPQHFGDGTRLSIL.

The V call is TRBV18, the J call TRBJ1-1; perhaps TRBD1 as D (5 bases). Germline V gene sequence: CDR1 KGHSH, CDR2 LQKENI. The CDR3 spans 12 residues. The V end was cut by 4 bases, the J end by 7 bases, with 10 bases between. This CDR3 is CASSRTRDEAFF. DNA of the CDR3: TGTGCCAGCTCACGGACCAGGGATGAAGCTTTCTTT. Using reference TRBV18 and TRBJ1-1 for the parts outside the CDR3, the full variable domain is NAGVMQNPRHLVRRRGQEARLRCSPMKGHSHVYWYRQLPEEGLKFMVYLQKENIIDESGMPKERFSAEFPKEGPSILRIQQVVRGDSAAYFCASSRTRDEAFFGQGTRLTVV.

The rearrangement joins TRBV5-6 to TRBJ2-2, with a weak D call TRBD1 (6 bases). Trimming shortened V by 0 bases and J by 4 bases, and 7 bases separated the two germline ends. This CDR3 is built from 14 residues. Per germline, CDR1 SGHDT and CDR2 YYEEEE. CDR3 sequence reads: CASSLEGGTGELFF. CDR3 DNA: TGTGCCAGCAGCTTGGAAGGGGGCACCGGGGAGCTGTTTTTT.